Shown below are 12 T cell receptor beta chains from a single sample sequenced in a study of a mutant IDH1 vaccine in newly diagnosed glioma. These TCRs' antigens remain unknown. The time point here: week 47, end of study. Doses comprised 300 ug of mutant IDH1 20-mer peptide each, plus topical imiquimod. Assay used: immunoSEQ multiplex PCR; TCRdb lists only in-frame clones, some missing. The table has approximately 84,000 clones, 81% seen once. Sample: PBMCs, taken from a glioma patient whose treatment included an IDH1 peptide vaccine. These receptors originate from a man aged 40-49 years with glioma.

This chain uses TRBV19 with TRBJ1-5; D gene unclear. The CDR3 sequence is 14 residues long. Deletions cut 5 bases from V and 0 bases from J, with 8 bases between. Per the germline V gene, CDR1 is LNHDA and CDR2 is SQIVND (reference sequence). The chain's CDR3 is CASSPNFSNQPQHF. For the CDR3, the DNA is TGTGCCAGTAGTCCGAACTTTAGCAATCAGCCCCAGCATTTT.

This clone was picked up one time. This chain joins TRBV7-2 and TRBJ2-3, with D hard to call. Trimming took off 3 bases at V and 1 base at J, with 2 bases between the two ends. The CDR3 loop spans 12 amino acids. Germline V CDR1 and CDR2: SGHTA, FQGNSA. DNA of the CDR3: TGTGCCAGCAGCTTCGGCACAGATACGCAGTATTTT. This encodes CASSFGTDTQYF.

The chain employs TRBV30 and TRBJ1-5; D possibly corresponds to TRBD1 (5 bases). V lost 1 base and J 4 bases, leaving 8 bases between the germline ends. The CDR3 runs 13 residues. Germline V CDR1 and CDR2: GTSNPN, SVGIG (reference sequence). CDR3 amino acids: CAWSEAGNQPQHF. CDR3 DNA sequence: TGTGCCTGGAGTGAGGCAGGGAATCAGCCCCAGCATTTT. Looking up the rest from reference TRBV30 and TRBJ1-5 gives the full variable domain: SQTIHQWPATLVQPVGSPLSLECTVEGTSNPNLYWYRQAAGRGLQLLFYSVGIGQISSEVPQNLSASRPQDRQFILSSKKLLLSDSGFYLCAWSEAGNQPQHFGDGTRLSIL.

This chain connects TRBV10-3 to TRBJ2-1; TRBD2 matches 10 bases. With V trimmed by 2 bases and J by 5 bases, 3 bases remained unmatched. The CDR3 covers 15 residues. Germline V gives CDR1 ENHRY, CDR2 SYGVKD. The CDR3 DNA follows: TGTGCCATCAGTGAGCTAGCGGGGGAGAACAATGAGCAGTTCTTC. This sequence encodes CAISELAGENNEQFF.

DNA for the CDR3: TGTGCCAGCAGTTTAGGCTATTCTGAGACCCAGTACTTC. It translates to CASSLGYSETQYF. J is TRBJ2-5 and V is TRBV27; no firm D call. Deletions cut 2 bases from V and 5 bases from J, with 9 bases between. Germline CDR1 is MNHEY and CDR2 is SMNVEV (reference sequence). The CDR3 length is 13 residues.

The table lists this clone with a count of one. The V call is TRBV15, the J call TRBJ2-3, with 8 bases aligning to TRBD2. The germline gives CDR1 LNHNV, CDR2 YYDKDF (reference sequence). Trimming took 1 base from V and 5 from J; bases not matched to a gene: 5. The CDR3 has 15 residues. The CDR3 loop is CATSRGGLAEDTQYF. CDR3 sequence (DNA): TGTGCCACCAGCAGAGGAGGACTAGCCGAAGATACGCAGTATTTT.

The chain recombines TRBV5-5 with TRBJ2-3; TRBD2 might be the D (9 bases). Trimming removed 1 base at V and 9 bases at J, with 27 bases between. CDR1 SGHKS and CDR2 YYEKEE come from the germline V gene (reference sequence). This CDR3 region has 18 residues. Written as DNA, the CDR3 is TGTGCCAGCAGCTTGCGGCAGGGGGCAGTAGCGGGAGTAGTCACGCAGTATTTT. This sequence encodes CASSLRQGAVAGVVTQYF.

The chain employs TRBV7-9 and TRBJ2-5; 7 bases are shared with TRBD1. The CDR3 covers 17 residues. Looked up from germline, CDR1 is SEHNR and CDR2 is FQNEAQ (reference sequence). The V and J ends lost 5 bases and 1 base, in that order; junction bases with no gene match: 13. For the CDR3, the DNA is TGTGCCAGCAGCATAAAAGGTACAGGGGTAGGCCAAGAGACCCAGTACTTC. It translates to CASSIKGTGVGQETQYF.

The rearrangement uses TRBV7-2 and TRBJ1-6, with D hard to call. The CDR3 has 16 amino acids. Germline values: CDR1 SGHTA, CDR2 FQGNSA. V was clipped by 5 bases and J by 0 bases, with 11 bases between them. The CDR3 DNA sequence: TGTGCCAGCAGCCTATCAGCAAGCTCCTATAATTCACCCCTCCACTTT. Its protein product is CASSLSASSYNSPLHF.

This chain connects TRBV28 to TRBJ1-1; D not certain. V lost 1 base, J lost 1 base, and 7 bases lay in between. The CDR3 spans 14 residues. Germline V CDR1 and CDR2: MDHEN, SYDVKM. CDR3 protein: CASSLSPANTEAFF. CDR3 nucleotides: TGTGCCAGCAGTTTATCTCCGGCGAACACTGAAGCTTTCTTT.

The chain is built from TRBV4-3 and TRBJ2-7; 9 bases map to TRBD2. V trimming: 8 bases; J trimming: 6 bases; junction bases outside the gene matches: 8. Germline V gene lookup returns CDR1 LGHNA and CDR2 YSLEER. This CDR3 region has 13 residues. The CDR3 DNA reads TGCGCCAGCTCGGCGGGAGGGCTGGGCGAGCAGTACTTC. It is translated as CASSAGGLGEQYF.

V usage is TRBV4-3 and J usage is TRBJ2-7; D is possibly TRBD2 (5 bases). The CDR3 is 13 amino acids. The V end lost 4 bases, the J end lost 0 bases, and 7 bases lay between the germline ends. The germline V gene has CDR1 LGHNA and CDR2 YSLEER. CDR3 bases: TGCGCCAGCAGCCGGGGAGCCTCCTACGAGCAGTACTTC. Residues: CASSRGASYEQYF.